The 27 T cell receptor beta chains listed next were all sequenced from one sample in a study of T-cell memory formation after mild COVID-19. TCRdb used MiXCR to reprocess the 5' RACE reads, holding one entry per CDR3 protein. The profile shows around 110,000 distinct CDR3 sequences, about a sixth of them singletons. Material for sequencing was PBMCs or a T cell subset sorted from them (not recorded which). These receptors all come from an adult woman who had mild COVID-19 (a few samples of this study predate the infection). Cell type and time point are not known.

The chain links TRBV7-2 to TRBJ2-2; D gene ambiguous. The germline V gene encodes CDR1 SGHTA and CDR2 FQGNSA. The ends were cut back, 5 bases at V and 8 bases at J, with 12 bases in the middle. The CDR3 extends over 13 amino acids. The CDR3 region is CASSQDPAGELFF. The CDR3, as DNA: TGTGCCAGCAGCCAAGACCCCGCGGGGGAGCTGTTTTTT.

The chain carries TRBV4-3 and TRBJ1-4; the match to TRBD1 covers 7 bases. V lost 0 bases, J lost 4 bases, and 5 bases stayed unmatched. CDR1 is LGHNA, CDR2 YSLEER, per germline. CDR3 length: 16 amino acids. For the CDR3, the DNA is TGCGCCAGCAGCCAAGATGGCGGGACAGTTAATGAAAAACTGTTTTTT. It yields the protein CASSQDGGTVNEKLFF.

This clonotype was counted many times. The J gene is TRBJ2-2, the V gene TRBV7-8; 15 bases are shared with TRBD2. The CDR3 is 19 amino acids. Germline trimming cut 5 bases from V and 1 base from J; bases unmatched to any gene: 8. Germline assignment: CDR1 SGHVS and CDR2 FQNEAQ. The CDR3 coding sequence is TGTGCCAGCAGCCCTGGGACTAGCGGGGGGCTCGGGAACACCGGGGAGCTGTTTTTT. Its protein is CASSPGTSGGLGNTGELFF.

This clonotype was counted a few times. The chain recombines TRBV7-9 with TRBJ2-7; D is unclear. From germline, CDR1 is SEHNR and CDR2 FQNEAQ (reference sequence). The CDR3 sequence is 12 residues long. Trimming removed 10 bases from V and 2 bases from J, with 12 bases in between. This CDR3 is CAIILPTYEQYF. As DNA, the CDR3 is TGTGCCATTATACTACCGACCTACGAGCAGTACTTC.

The rearrangement joins TRBV24-1 to TRBJ1-1; TRBD1 is a possible D gene (6 bases). With 2 bases removed from V and 11 bases from J, the gap between germline ends came to 14 bases. This CDR3 comprises 13 residues. Germline V gene lookup returns CDR1 KGHDR and CDR2 SFDVKD. For the CDR3, the DNA is TGTGCCACCAGTGATTCAGGGGAGCTTGGGGCTTTCTTT. Translating it yields CATSDSGELGAFF.

The chain combines TRBV9 with TRBJ2-5; the D gene is possibly TRBD1 (6 bases). Trimming removed 5 bases from V and 3 bases from J, with 11 bases in between. CDR1 SGDLS and CDR2 YYNGEE come from the germline V gene. The CDR3 is 13 residues long. The CDR3, as DNA: TGTGCCAGCAGACCCTCAGGGGAAGAGACCCAGTACTTC. This sequence encodes CASRPSGEETQYF.

The chain joins TRBV3-1 to TRBJ2-1; D remains unclear. In germline, CDR1 is LGHDT, CDR2 YNNKEL (reference sequence). CDR3 length: 14 residues. Trimming took 1 base from V and 10 from J, leaving 14 bases between them. CDR3 sequence (DNA): TGTGCCAGCAGCCAAGCGCCGTCGCCACGGGAGCAGTTCTTC. Amino acid sequence: CASSQAPSPREQFF.

The CDR3 spells CATSDIRGQETQYF. The CDR3 DNA reads as TGTGCCACCAGTGATATCCGGGGCCAAGAGACCCAGTACTTC. The chain recombines TRBV24-1 with TRBJ2-5; D is possibly TRBD2 (5 bases). CDR1 and CDR2 from the germline V gene are KGHDR and SFDVKD. The CDR3 loop spans 14 amino acids. V lost 3 bases and J lost 1, with 8 bases in between.

The chain has TRBV5-8 and TRBJ1-5, with D perhaps matching TRBD1 (6 bases). There are 14 residues in the CDR3. Germline V gives CDR1 SGHTS, CDR2 YDEGEE. V lost 4 bases to trimming and J lost 2 bases, with 10 bases between them. The CDR3 region is CASSPEGGNQPQHF. As DNA, the CDR3 is TGTGCCAGCAGCCCCGAGGGGGGCAATCAGCCCCAGCATTTT.

This clonotype showed up just a few times. The V and J genes are TRBV29-1 and TRBJ2-1, with D tentatively TRBD2 (6 bases). Trimming shortened V by 2 bases and J by 8 bases, and 19 bases separated the two germline ends. CDR3 length: 15 residues. Germline-derived CDR1 and CDR2 are SQVTM and ANQGSEA. The CDR3 DNA sequence: TGCAGCGTTGAAATAGGGAGACTAGTTCTGTATGAGCAGTTCTTC. It encodes CSVEIGRLVLYEQFF.

This clonotype occurred a few times. The rearrangement links TRBV29-1 to TRBJ1-2; D gene unclear. V shed 2 bases and J shed 1 base, with 14 bases lying between them. The CDR3 has 15 amino acids. Per the germline V gene, CDR1 is SQVTM and CDR2 is ANQGSEA. The CDR3 nucleotides are TGCAGCGTTGAACTCCGACACGGAATTAACTATGGCTACACCTTC. This codes for CSVELRHGINYGYTF.

V and J are TRBV29-1 and TRBJ2-7; D gene uncertain. V shed 4 bases and J shed 2 bases, with 6 bases lying between them. CDR1 and CDR2 (germline): SQVTM, ANQGSEA. The CDR3 runs to 11 residues. CDR3 coding DNA: TGCAGCGTTGTATGGGCCTACGAGCAGTACTTC. Amino acid sequence: CSVVWAYEQYF.

In DNA form, the CDR3 reads TGTGCCAGCAGTGAAGAGGTCGGAAACACCATATATTTT. Residues: CASSEEVGNTIYF. The chain couples TRBV25-1 to TRBJ1-3; no clear D. The ends were cut back, 2 bases at V and 4 bases at J, with 6 bases in the middle. The CDR3 runs 13 residues. Germline CDR1 is MGHDK and CDR2 is SYGVNS.

This clonotype was counted between two and nine times. The chain carries TRBV11-2 and TRBJ2-7; possibly TRBD1 or TRBD2 for D (5 bases each). V shed 1 base and J shed 2 bases, with 12 bases lying between them. Germline V gene lookup returns CDR1 SGHAT and CDR2 FQNNGV. The CDR3 consists of 15 residues. Written as DNA, the CDR3 is TGTGCCAGCAGCTTAGCTCCGGGACGGACCTACGAGCAGTACTTC. This translates into CASSLAPGRTYEQYF.

This clonotype occurred once. The J gene is TRBJ1-1, the V gene TRBV6-6; D uncertain. Trimming cost V 0 bases and J 8 bases, with 4 bases left between them. This CDR3 has 11 residues. The germline V gene has CDR1 MNHNY and CDR2 SVGAGI (reference sequence). CDR3 DNA: TGTGCCAGCAGTTACTCGGCCGAAGCTTTCTTT. It codes for CASSYSAEAFF.

This chain connects TRBV7-2 to TRBJ2-1; 11 positions match TRBD2. CDR1 is SGHTA and CDR2 is FQGNSA in the germline V gene. V gave up 3 bases and J gave up 2 bases; unmatched junction bases: 6. The CDR3 runs 17 residues. For the CDR3, the DNA is TGTGCCAGCAGCTTTACCCTAGCGGGAGGAACCTACAATGAGCAGTTCTTC. Protein: CASSFTLAGGTYNEQFF.

The rearrangement uses TRBV7-9 and TRBJ1-1, with D possibly being TRBD1 (6 bases). The germline gives CDR1 SEHNR, CDR2 FQNEAQ (reference sequence). The V end lost 7 bases, the J end lost 1 base, and 10 bases lay between the germline ends. The CDR3 totals 13 residues. The CDR3 nucleotides are TGTGCCAGCATTGGGGGACAGAACACTGAAGCTTTCTTT. This gives the protein CASIGGQNTEAFF.

This clonotype was seen a handful of times. This rearrangement joins TRBV4-3 to TRBJ2-1; a weak D match, TRBD2 (5 bases). Germline-derived CDR1 and CDR2 are LGHNA and YSLEER. This CDR3 comprises 15 residues. V gave up 1 base and J gave up 6 bases, with 13 bases separating them. CDR3 residues: CASSQGTFPLNEQFF. The DNA for the CDR3 is TGCGCCAGCAGCCAAGGGACTTTCCCTCTCAATGAGCAGTTCTTC.

The V call is TRBV27, the J call TRBJ2-7; either TRBD1 or TRBD2 may fit D (5 bases each). The germline CDR1 and CDR2 sequences are MNHEY and SMNVEV (reference sequence). The CDR3 totals 12 residues. Trimming cost V 8 bases and J 4 bases, with 12 bases left between them. The CDR3 DNA is TGTGCCAGCGGGACGGGCCTTTACGAGCAGTACTTC. Translating it yields CASGTGLYEQYF.

This clonotype was picked up a small number of times. The rearrangement links TRBV5-1 to TRBJ1-1; unclear D gene. This CDR3 has 16 amino acids. Per the germline V gene, CDR1 is SGHRS and CDR2 is YFSETQ. V shed 0 bases and J shed 0 bases, with 12 bases lying between them. DNA for the CDR3: TGCGCCAGCAGCTTGGTGCCGGGATACATGAACACTGAAGCTTTCTTT. Protein product: CASSLVPGYMNTEAFF.

This clonotype was found a few times. The gene calls are TRBV6-1 and TRBJ2-1; 8 nucleotides agree with TRBD1. Germline CDR1 reads MNHNS; CDR2 reads SASEGT. After removal of 2 bases from V and 8 bases from J, the junction contained 11 bases not matched to a gene. This CDR3 comprises 16 residues. The CDR3 spells CASSEPALQGAHEQFF. CDR3 bases: TGTGCCAGCAGTGAACCGGCGTTGCAGGGGGCCCATGAGCAGTTCTTC.

The chain carries TRBV29-1 and TRBJ2-4, with 7 bases identical to TRBD2. V lost 3 bases, J lost 7 bases, and 3 bases stayed unmatched. CDR3 size: 12 residues. Germline-derived CDR1 and CDR2 are SQVTM and ANQGSEA. CDR3 sequence reads: CSVEVGGNIQYF. As DNA, the CDR3 is TGCAGCGTTGAGGTGGGAGGGAACATTCAGTACTTC.

The V and J genes are TRBV4-2 and TRBJ1-5, with TRBD1 as a possible D gene (5 bases). The CDR3 runs 16 residues. The V gene lost 1 base and the J gene lost 0 bases, with 10 bases spanning the gap. The germline V gene has CDR1 LGHNA and CDR2 YNFKEQ. CDR3 sequence: CASSQVQTASNQPQHF. The CDR3 DNA sequence: TGTGCCAGCAGCCAAGTGCAGACAGCTAGCAATCAGCCCCAGCATTTT.

This clonotype was observed at least ten times. The J gene is TRBJ2-3, the V gene TRBV27; D ambiguous. Germline loops: CDR1 MNHEY, CDR2 SMNVEV (reference sequence). The V end lost 4 bases, the J end lost 1 base, and 3 bases lay between the germline ends. CDR3 length equals 12 residues. Here the CDR3 DNA reads TGTGCCAGCAGTTCTCGCACAGATACGCAGTATTTT. Residues: CASSSRTDTQYF.

The rearrangement joins TRBV11-2 to TRBJ1-1, with D tentatively TRBD1 (6 bases). The CDR3 runs to 14 residues. The germline CDR1 and CDR2 sequences are SGHAT and FQNNGV. Trimming removed 4 bases at V and 11 bases at J, with 20 bases between. In nucleotides, the CDR3 is TGTGCCAGCAGCTCCCACCACCCTACAGGGTCGGCTTTCTTT. Translated: CASSSHHPTGSAFF.

The chain employs TRBV30 and TRBJ1-1, with 7 positions matching TRBD1. V shed 5 bases, J shed 0 bases, and the junction held 6 bases outside the gene matches. The CDR3 contains 14 residues. Germline values: CDR1 GTSNPN, CDR2 SVGIG (reference sequence). Here the CDR3 DNA reads TGTGCCTGGGGACAGGACCTGATGAACACTGAAGCTTTCTTT. It is translated as CAWGQDLMNTEAFF.

The V call is TRBV7-6, the J call TRBJ1-1; D is uncertain. CDR3 length equals 13 residues. CDR1 and CDR2 (germline): SGHVS, FNYEAQ. V was pared by 1 base and J by 7 bases, with 10 bases between. The CDR3 loop reads CASSLGAGIEAFF. For the CDR3, the DNA is TGTGCCAGCAGCTTAGGGGCCGGCATTGAAGCTTTCTTT.